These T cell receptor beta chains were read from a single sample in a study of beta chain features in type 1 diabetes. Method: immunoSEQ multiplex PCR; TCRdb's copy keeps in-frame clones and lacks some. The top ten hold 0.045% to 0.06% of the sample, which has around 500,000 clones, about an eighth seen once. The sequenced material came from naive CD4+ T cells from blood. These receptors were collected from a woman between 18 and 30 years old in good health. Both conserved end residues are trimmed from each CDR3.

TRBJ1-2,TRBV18,ASSPQGENYGYT
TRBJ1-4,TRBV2,ASSFRRGNEKLF
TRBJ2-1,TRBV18,ASSPSELANEQF
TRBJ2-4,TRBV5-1,ASSLEGPQNIQY
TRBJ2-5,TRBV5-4,ASSQDLGRGRETQY
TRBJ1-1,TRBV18,ASSPQERTGGLTEAF
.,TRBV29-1,SVSTGAYEQY
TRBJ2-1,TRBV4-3,ASSQVRTGAHEQF
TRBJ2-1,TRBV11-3,ASSPAGTVDNEQF
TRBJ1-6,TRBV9,ASSVQSSPLH
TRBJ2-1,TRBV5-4,ASSFITGNEQF
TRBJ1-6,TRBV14,ASSTWAGATPSPLH
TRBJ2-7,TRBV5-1,ASSRGQGYEQY
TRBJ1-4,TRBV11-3,ASSQGQATTNEKLF
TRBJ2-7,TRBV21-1,ASSNGTASYEQY
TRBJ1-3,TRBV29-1,SGKRSGNTIY
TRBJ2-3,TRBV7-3,ASSRSGVSTDTQY
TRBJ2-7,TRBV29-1,SVVLAITAYEQY
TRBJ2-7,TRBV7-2,ASSSFGGGAYEQY
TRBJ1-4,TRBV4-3,ASSQRRVPNEKLF
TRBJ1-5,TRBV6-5,ASSYAVNQPQH
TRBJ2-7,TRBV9,ASSVAGLAAGEQY